The next 5 T cell receptor beta chains were all read from a single sample in a study of T-cell memory formation after mild COVID-19. TCRdb reanalysed the 5' RACE reads using MiXCR and keeps one entry per CDR3 protein. The sample records 280,000 or so distinct CDR3 sequences, 7% to 10% being singletons. Sequences were obtained from PBMCs or a T cell subset sorted from them (not recorded which). These receptors all stem from a man between 18 and 35 years old who had mild COVID-19 (a few samples of this study predate the infection). Cell type and time point are not known.

The chain carries TRBV6-2 or TRBV6-3 and TRBJ2-7; weak D call: TRBD2 (5 bases). CDR1 MNHEY and CDR2 SVGEGT come from the germline V gene. The CDR3 consists of 14 residues. Trimming pared 4 bases from V and 3 bases from J, leaving 13 bases between. The CDR3 sequence: CASSWNGLNYEQYF. The CDR3 DNA reads TGTGCCAGCAGTTGGAATGGACTGAACTACGAGCAGTACTTC.

This clonotype showed up many times. V and J are TRBV5-6 and TRBJ2-7; D remains unclear. The CDR3 has 15 residues. V was shortened by 4 bases and J by 6 bases, with 20 bases between the two germline ends. Germline-derived CDR1 and CDR2 are SGHDT and YYEEEE. In DNA form, the CDR3 reads TGTGCCAGCAGCCGGCTAACGCTCAACCTCATCGAGCAGTACGTC. Its translation is CASSRLTLNLIEQYV.

The sample holds a few counts of this clonotype. The chain links TRBV7-2 to TRBJ2-3, with TRBD1 as a possible D gene (6 bases). The V gene's germline CDR1 is SGHTA and CDR2 FQGNSA. Trimming took 5 bases from V and 6 from J, leaving 15 bases between them. The CDR3 length is 14 residues. CDR3 DNA sequence: TGTGCCAGCAGCCGAGGGGCTAGGGGGGATACGCAGTATTTT. Translated: CASSRGARGDTQYF.

This clonotype was seen more than once but under ten times. The rearrangement uses TRBV29-1 and TRBJ1-2, with unresolved D. The V end was cut by 0 bases, the J end by 0 bases, with 11 bases between. The CDR3 is 15 amino acids. Germline assignment: CDR1 SQVTM and CDR2 ANQGSEA. CDR3 sequence (DNA): TGCAGCGTTGAAGATGGTCCGACAACTAACTATGGCTACACCTTC. It translates to CSVEDGPTTNYGYTF.

In this sample, this clonotype turned up a few times. This chain links TRBV7-2 with TRBJ2-3; D perhaps matches TRBD2 (6 bases). V was cut by 7 bases and J by 1 base, with 12 bases left in between. Per the germline V gene, CDR1 is SGHTA and CDR2 is FQGNSA. The CDR3 has 14 amino acids. The CDR3 reads CASTGGRGTDTQYF. The CDR3 DNA sequence: TGTGCCAGCACCGGAGGGCGAGGCACAGATACGCAGTATTTT. Filled out from reference TRBV7-2 and TRBJ2-3, the complete variable domain reads GAGVSQSPSNKVTEKGKDVELRCDPISGHTALYWYRQSLGQGLEFLIYFQGNSAPDKSGLPSDRFSAERTGGSVSTLTIQRTQQEDSAVYLCASTGGRGTDTQYFGPGTRLTVL.